A single sample is the source of the 2 T cell receptor beta chains below, sequenced in a study of T cells in Graves' hyperthyroidism and ophthalmopathy. RNA transcripts gave rise to amplified TCR beta CDR3 regions. The TCR CDR3 was amplified in a first-round RT-PCR using the HTBI primer set. TCRdb re-derived calls from the multiplex PCR reads in MiXCR, one entry per CDR3 protein. The data show fewer than 450,000 distinct CDR3 sequences, about 15% seen once. Sequenced: blood. All receptors derive from a woman between 25 and 40 years old with Graves' hyperthyroidism that later progressed to Graves' ophthalmopathy.

At least ten counts were recorded for this clonotype. The chain carries TRBV2 and TRBJ1-2, with a weak D call TRBD1 (5 bases). Trimming stripped 10 bases from V and 3 bases from J, with 21 bases between. The CDR3 sequence is 15 residues long. Per germline, CDR1 SNHLY and CDR2 FYNNEI. The DNA of the CDR3 is TGTGCCACCTCGTCTCCGGGGCACCGAGACTATGGCTACACCTTC. Residues: CATSSPGHRDYGYTF.

This clonotype appeared many times. For the CDR3, the DNA is TGTGCCAGTGGTTCGAGTGGACGATTTACAGGGACCCAGTACTTC. This sequence encodes CASGSSGRFTGTQYF. The chain has TRBV28 and TRBJ2-5; tentative D call: TRBD1 (5 bases). V lost 9 bases and J lost 7, with 24 bases in between. The CDR3 runs 15 residues. Germline lookup yields CDR1 MDHEN and CDR2 SYDVKM.